These 22 T cell receptor beta chains originate from one sample sequenced in a study of shared clonotypes between healthy human individuals. Profiled with immunoSEQ multiplex PCR; TCRdb holds only in-frame clones, not every one. The sample comprises roughly 1,100,000 clones, around 76% of which are singletons, and 1.4% rests with the top ten. Sequencing was done on a sample of memory CD4+ T cells sorted from blood. Subset noted: CD45RA-negative fraction. Receptors originate from a man aged 18 to 30 in good health.

This clone was observed a few times. The chain employs TRBV2 and TRBJ2-1; D ambiguous. This CDR3 spans 11 amino acids. The germline V gene encodes CDR1 SNHLY and CDR2 FYNNEI. CDR3 region: CAASTTGQQFF. In DNA, the CDR3 is TGTGCTGCATCCACCACTGGCCAACAGTTCTTC.

About this clone: Other DNA sequences in this specimen translate into the identical CDR3. The chain employs TRBV7-9 and TRBJ1-3, with D possibly being TRBD1 (5 bases). With 1 base removed from V and 4 bases from J, the gap between germline ends came to 5 bases. Germline V gives CDR1 SEHNR, CDR2 FQNEAQ (reference sequence). The CDR3 runs 13 residues. CDR3 in amino acids: CASSLGQGNTIYF. In nucleotides, the CDR3 is TGTGCCAGCAGCTTAGGACAGGGAAACACCATATATTTT.

A word on this clone: At the DNA level, this CDR3 is encoded by other sequences in the same sample as well. J is TRBJ2-7 and V is TRBV10-3; D remains unclear. The CDR3 length is 15 residues. Germline V gene data show CDR1 as ENHRY and CDR2 as SYGVKD. Trimming removed 0 bases at V and 1 base at J, with 10 bases between. The CDR3 protein is CAISESGGSSYEQYF. The CDR3 bases are TGTGCCATCAGTGAGTCAGGCGGCAGTTCCTACGAGCAGTACTTC.

The chain has TRBV10-1 and TRBJ2-3, with TRBD2 identical over 12 bases. The length of the CDR3 is 15 residues. V lost 2 bases and J lost 7; bases outside the gene matches: 4. The germline gives CDR1 WNHNN, CDR2 SYGVQD (reference sequence). The CDR3 DNA sequence: TGCGCCAGCAGTGAGGCTAGCGGGGGGGTAAATACGCAGTATTTT. It translates to CASSEASGGVNTQYF.

The chain's CDR3 is CASSKVQGWDTQYF. CDR3 nucleotide sequence: TGTGCCAGCAGCAAAGTTCAGGGCTGGGATACGCAGTATTTT. The V gene is TRBV21-1, the J gene TRBJ2-3; the DNA was not used to check the table's D call, TRBD1. TRBV21-1 counts as a pseudogene. This CDR3 region has 14 residues.

The chain carries TRBV29-1 and TRBJ1-2; no clear D. The ends were cut back, 4 bases at V and 3 bases at J, with 9 bases in the middle. The CDR3 consists of 12 residues. Germline loops: CDR1 SQVTM, CDR2 ANQGSEA. The CDR3 region has the DNA TGCAGCGTTGTTCCCGGGGACTATGGCTACACCTTC. Protein product: CSVVPGDYGYTF. Drawing the rest from reference TRBV29-1 and TRBJ1-2, the complete variable domain is SAVISQKPSRDICQRGTSLTIQCQVDSQVTMMFWYRQQPGQSLTLIATANQGSEATYESGFVIDKFPISRPNLTFSTLTVSNMSPEDSSIYLCSVVPGDYGYTFGSGTRLTVV.

The chain joins TRBV9 to TRBJ1-2; D gene ambiguous. The CDR3 has 13 amino acids. Trimming shortened V by 1 base and J by 3 bases, and 7 bases separated the two germline ends. Germline values: CDR1 SGDLS, CDR2 YYNGEE. The CDR3 region is CASSVSQYYGYTF. The CDR3 region has the DNA TGTGCCAGCAGCGTAAGCCAGTACTATGGCTACACCTTC.

V gene TRBV30 combines with J gene TRBJ1-2, with 7 bases fitting TRBD1. With 3 bases clipped from V and 4 bases from J, the junction kept 2 bases outside the gene matches. Per germline, CDR1 GTSNPN and CDR2 SVGIG (reference sequence). This CDR3 comprises 12 residues. The chain's CDR3 is CAWSGTAYGYTF. The CDR3 nucleotides are TGTGCCTGGAGCGGGACAGCCTATGGCTACACCTTC. The full variable domain, its missing parts supplied by reference TRBV30 and TRBJ1-2, is SQTIHQWPATLVQPVGSPLSLECTVEGTSNPNLYWYRQAAGRGLQLLFYSVGIGQISSEVPQNLSASRPQDRQFILSSKKLLLSDSGFYLCAWSGTAYGYTFGSGTRLTVV.

V gene TRBV30 combines with J gene TRBJ2-7; D may be TRBD2 (5 bases). Between the trimmed V and J ends, which lost 1 base and 6 bases, there was a span of 19 bases. CDR1 GTSNPN and CDR2 SVGIG come from the germline V gene (reference sequence). The CDR3 spans 15 residues. CDR3 region: CAWSETRPTTSEQYF. In DNA, the CDR3 is TGTGCCTGGAGTGAAACTCGACCGACCACTAGCGAGCAGTACTTC.

The chain has TRBV6-6 and TRBJ1-1; D gene uncertain. V was shortened by 6 bases and J by 1 base, with 6 bases between the two germline ends. Germline loops: CDR1 MNHNY, CDR2 SVGAGI (reference sequence). The CDR3 is 12 amino acids. CDR3 coding DNA: TGTGCCAGCAGAACGAAGAACACTGAAGCTTTCTTT. Amino acids: CASRTKNTEAFF.

The chain employs TRBV19 and TRBJ1-4; D gene ambiguous. Trimming cost V 3 bases and J 4 bases, with 12 bases left between them. The CDR3 is 15 amino acids. Germline CDR1 is LNHDA and CDR2 is SQIVND (reference sequence). The CDR3 region is CASSIIGMDNEKLFF. The CDR3 bases are TGTGCCAGTAGTATCATAGGGATGGATAATGAAAAACTGTTTTTT.

CDR3 sequence reads: CASSRQIYTEAFF. The CDR3 coding sequence is TGCGCCAGCAGCCGACAGATATACACTGAAGCTTTCTTT. The chain links TRBV4-3 to TRBJ1-1; possible D gene TRBD1, 5 bases. There are 13 residues in the CDR3. V was cut by 4 bases and J by 3 bases, with 9 bases left in between. Germline V gene lookup returns CDR1 LGHNA and CDR2 YSLEER.

As to this clone: Other DNA variants within this sample encode the same CDR3. This chain joins TRBV9 and TRBJ1-3; 7 nucleotides line up with TRBD1. V trimming: 3 bases; J trimming: 4 bases; junction bases outside the gene matches: 4. This CDR3 contains 14 residues. Germline V gene lookup returns CDR1 SGDLS and CDR2 YYNGEE. The CDR3 spells CASSATGTGNTIYF. As DNA, the CDR3 is TGTGCCAGCAGCGCGACAGGGACGGGAAACACCATATATTTT.

The chain links TRBV14 to TRBJ2-7; D perhaps matches TRBD1 (6 bases). The V end was cut by 1 base, the J end by 2 bases, with 12 bases between. From germline, CDR1 is SGHDN and CDR2 FVKESK. The CDR3 totals 15 residues. Written as DNA, the CDR3 is TGTGCCAGCAGCCAAGTGGCACAGGGACCCTACGAGCAGTACTTC. Its translation is CASSQVAQGPYEQYF.

Only one count was recorded for this clone. This chain uses TRBV5-4 with TRBJ1-3, with 9 bases fitting TRBD1. Trimming cost V 3 bases and J 4 bases; bases outside gene matches: 8. The CDR3 length is 16 residues. Germline-derived CDR1 and CDR2 are SGHNT and YYREEE (reference sequence). For the CDR3, the DNA is TGTGCCAGCAGCTACGATCCCGGGACAGGGGGAAACACCATATATTTT. Translation: CASSYDPGTGGNTIYF.

V usage is TRBV5-5 and J usage is TRBJ1-6; D is perhaps TRBD1 (6 bases). The germline gives CDR1 SGHKS, CDR2 YYEKEE (reference sequence). The CDR3 consists of 16 residues. Trimming removed 6 bases from V and 10 bases from J, with 23 bases in between. In DNA, the CDR3 is TGTGCCAGCATACTTGAGGTGGGACAAGGCTTCTCACCCCTCCACTTT. Translating it yields CASILEVGQGFSPLHF.

This sequence joins TRBV5-6 and TRBJ1-4; D ambiguous. Looked up from germline, CDR1 is SGHDT and CDR2 is YYEEEE. The CDR3 is 13 amino acids. V lost 0 bases to trimming and J lost 7 bases, with 7 bases between them. CDR3 sequence: CASSLGRGEKLFF. As DNA, the CDR3 is TGTGCCAGCAGCTTGGGGAGAGGTGAAAAACTGTTTTTT.

This chain uses TRBV29-1 with TRBJ2-7, with D possibly being TRBD2 (5 bases). Deletions cut 4 bases from V and 1 base from J, with 11 bases between. CDR1 is SQVTM and CDR2 is ANQGSEA in the germline V gene. CDR3 size: 13 residues. As DNA, the CDR3 is TGCAGCGTTGTGAGGGCAGCTTCCTACGAGCAGTACTTC. It specifies CSVVRAASYEQYF.

The CDR3 DNA is TGCGCCAGCAGCCAAGATCGCGGTTTTACGCAGTATTTT. As protein: CASSQDRGFTQYF. The rearrangement uses TRBV4-1 and TRBJ2-3; D unresolved. Trimming removed 0 bases at V and 8 bases at J, with 9 bases between. The length of the CDR3 is 13 residues. Germline CDR1 MGHRA, CDR2 YSYEKL.

This chain connects TRBV11-2 to TRBJ2-3; TRBD2 aligns across 7 bases. CDR1 is SGHAT, CDR2 FQNNGV, per germline. V was clipped by 1 base and J by 2 bases; unmatched bases: 12. There are 18 residues in the CDR3. This CDR3 reads CASSLALGTIPHTDTQYF. CDR3 coding DNA: TGTGCCAGCAGCTTAGCCCTGGGGACTATCCCCCACACAGATACGCAGTATTTT. The full variable domain, rest sourced from reference TRBV11-2 and TRBJ2-3, is EAGVAQSPRYKIIEKRQSVAFWCNPISGHATLYWYQQILGQGPKLLIQFQNNGVVDDSQLPKDRFSAERLKGVDSTLKIQPAKLEDSAVYLCASSLALGTIPHTDTQYFGPGTRLTVL.

The V and J genes are TRBV5-4 and TRBJ2-6; the D is unclear. The V gene lost 1 base and the J gene lost 2 bases, with 13 bases spanning the gap. The CDR3 is 17 amino acids. Germline V CDR1 and CDR2: SGHNT, YYREEE (reference sequence). The CDR3 loop is CASSLTQYATGANVLTF. In DNA form, the CDR3 reads TGTGCCAGCAGCTTGACTCAGTACGCGACTGGGGCCAACGTCCTGACTTTC.

The table lists this clone with a few counts. The chain joins TRBV19 to TRBJ1-1; D not resolved. The CDR3 has 11 amino acids. Germline CDR1 reads LNHDA; CDR2 reads SQIVND (reference sequence). V lost 6 bases and J lost 8, with 10 bases in between. CDR3 loop: CASRTGPEAFF. The CDR3 DNA follows: TGTGCCAGTAGGACCGGGCCCGAAGCTTTCTTT.